This T cell receptor beta chain originates from a study of T cells after yellow fever vaccination (dated by TCRdb to the late 2010s). At the level of the whole study: The SMART-Seq v4 Ultra Low Input RNA kit was used to prepare libraries from fractions with low cell numbers. Bulk TCR alpha and beta repertoires were sequenced longitudinally to track T-cell clones before and after primary and booster YFV17D yellow fever vaccination. Two healthy male donors, one aged 18 to 30 and one aged 30 to 40 years, were included in the cohort. Blood samples were taken at several timepoints before and after primary and secondary immunization, and bulk PBMC replicates and cell subsets were isolated.

The research as a whole found: FACS-sorted repertoires could contain abundant contaminating clonotypes from the bulk population, so computational filtering was required. A small share of clonotypes was detected in both CD4 and CD8 compartments, with the overlap likely arising from convergent recombination. The study included only a couple of donors, which limits how far the findings can be generalized. Compared with the primary T-cell response, the secondary T-cell response was weaker but faster, peaking on day 5 rather than day 15. After the booster, most clones that had expanded after primary vaccination were detected again (over 95% of CD4 and 70% to 90% of CD8), suggesting broad maintenance of memory.

The germline V gene gives CDR1 as SGHRS and CDR2 as YFSETQ. The V end loses 1 base and the J end loses 4 bases, and a stretch of 15 bases separates them. The CDR3 runs 17 residues from the cysteine to the phenylalanine. Here the CDR3 DNA is all that survives: 51 bases in frame from base 1. TCR cDNA was synthesized by 5'RACE template switching, which introduced a universal primer site and unique molecular identifiers. Priming of cDNA synthesis was performed from both the TCR alpha and TCR beta constant segments. Libraries were amplified in two PCR steps, with sample barcodes and sequencing adapters added in the second step. Libraries were sequenced on Illumina HiSeq 2500 (2x100 bp) or NovaSeq (2x150 bp). Per the original workflow: Reads were demultiplexed and collapsed into UMI consensus sequences with MIGEC, and V(D)J alignment was performed with MiXCR. Using edgeR on replicate PBMC samples, clonotypes were called vaccine-responding if FDR was below 0.01 and the log2 fold change was above 5 up to day 15. Bulk clonotypes were assigned CD4 or CD8 identity according to which sequenced CD4 or CD8 repertoire held them at higher abundance. Starting from the raw public reads, TCRdb applied fastp trimming at Q25, assembled clones with MiXCR and retained in-frame beta chains. Records with the same CDR3 protein are collapsed into one entry carrying the most frequent genes and DNA. The V and J calls and clone size are TCRdb's, not the authors'. The sample table shows more than 350,000 distinct CDR3 sequences, and around 10% are seen once. Around 20% of the sample is held by the ten biggest clonotypes.

This clonotype has a handful of counts. Its antigen target is currently unknown. No base-level quality is on record; no much larger clone is a single base apart. Explained via the paper, the treatment or condition label denotes: live attenuated yellow fever vaccine strain. At each blood-draw timepoint, two biological replicates of bulk PBMCs were obtained. PBMCs were isolated from peripheral blood using a standard Ficoll-Paque protocol. TriZol was used to extract RNA from bulk PBMCs, CD4 and CD8 fractions, and dextramer-positive and dextramer-negative fractions. The specimen was PBMCs, collected on the day of the first yellow fever vaccination. Recombination connected TRBV5-1 to TRBJ2-6, with no D gene named confidently. The receptor comes from a man younger than 35 who received the YFV17D yellow fever vaccine. The CDR3 protein sequence reads: CASSLTSGSPGANVLTF. The DNA reads as follows: TGCGCCAGCAGCTTGACCTCAGGTTCCCCGGGGGCCAACGTCCTGACTTTC.